This T cell receptor (beta chain) was obtained from a study of blood T cells in healthy people across ages. Primers used in a second PCR of about 7 to 12 cycles were a sample-barcoded 5' primer and a J-beta primer mix. TCRdb passed the 5' RACE reads through MiXCR, listing each CDR3 protein once. The sample holds 630,000 or so distinct CDR3 sequences, 32% seen once. Between the trimmed V and J ends, which lost 5 bases and 7 bases, there was a span of 12 bases. The CDR3 length is 12 residues. The germline V gene has CDR1 MDHEN and CDR2 SYDVKM. The sequenced sample consisted of blood. The V and J genes are TRBV28 and TRBJ2-7; the D call may be TRBD1 or TRBD2 (6 bases each). The TCR comes from an elderly woman in good health. In nucleotides, the CDR3 is TGTGCCAGCAGTAGGGGGGTTTGGGAGCAGTACTTC. It codes for CASSRGVWEQYF.